This TCR beta chain appears in the sequencing data of a study of response to subunit inactivated influenza vaccine. Study observations and caveats: Authors suggested few new T cells are recruited by each seasonal influenza vaccination.

Germline V lookup: CDR1 SGHRS, CDR2 YFSETQ. Trimming shortened V by 1 base and J by 5 bases, and 12 bases separated the two germline ends. The CDR3 sequence is 14 residues long. The table lists this clonotype with a few counts. As yet, its antigen is unknown. TCRdb fed the RT-PCR reads into MiXCR, producing one record per CDR3 protein. The profile shows more than 700,000 distinct CDR3 sequences, 21% of them singletons. Sample: PBMCs from blood, taken roughly 5 days after vaccination. The clonotype comes from a man aged 45-60 years who received an inactivated influenza vaccine. V and J are TRBV5-1 and TRBJ1-1, with D uncertain. The CDR3 loop is CASSLLDNPTEAFF. As DNA, the CDR3 is TGCGCCAGCAGCTTGCTAGACAATCCGACTGAAGCTTTCTTT. Full variable domain (outside the CDR3, taken from reference TRBV5-1 and TRBJ1-1): KAGVTQTPRYLIKTRGQQVTLSCSPISGHRSVSWYQQTPGQGLQFLFEYFSETQRNKGNFPGRFSGRQFSNSRSEMNVSTLELGDSALYLCASSLLDNPTEAFFGQGTRLTVV.